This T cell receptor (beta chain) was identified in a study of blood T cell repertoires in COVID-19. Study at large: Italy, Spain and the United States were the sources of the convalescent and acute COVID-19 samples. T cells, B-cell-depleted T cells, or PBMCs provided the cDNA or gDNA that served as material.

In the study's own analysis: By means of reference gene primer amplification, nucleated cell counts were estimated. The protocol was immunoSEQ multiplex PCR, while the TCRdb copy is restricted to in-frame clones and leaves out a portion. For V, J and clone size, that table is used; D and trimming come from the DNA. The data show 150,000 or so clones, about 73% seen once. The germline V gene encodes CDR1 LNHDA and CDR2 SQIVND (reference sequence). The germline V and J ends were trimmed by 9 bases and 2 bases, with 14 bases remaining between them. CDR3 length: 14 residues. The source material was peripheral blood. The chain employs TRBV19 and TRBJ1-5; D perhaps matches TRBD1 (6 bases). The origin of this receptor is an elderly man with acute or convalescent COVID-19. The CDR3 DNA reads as TGTGCCAGCTTTAGCAGGGGAGGCAATCAGCCCCAGCATTTT. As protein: CASFSRGGNQPQHF.